This is a list of T cell receptor beta chains from one sample in a study of breast tumors, draining lymph nodes, adjacent tissues. MiXCR, run by TCRdb on the multiplex PCR reads, gives a single entry per CDR3 protein. The sample consists of about 170,000 distinct CDR3 sequences, about 30% of them appearing once. Sequenced: axillary lymph node tissue. Receptor source: a female donor with breast cancer. Some clones in this sample may be carry-over from other donors' samples. Both conserved end residues are part of each CDR3. The D gene is left open where the match is weak. Size is stated for part of the rows, as once, few or many counts, or as a class when the clone is expanded.

j_call clone_size v_call d_call cdr3_nt cdr3_aa
TRBJ2-7 many TRBV5-6 . TGTGCCAGCAGCTTGCAGTCGGCCCCATACGAGCAGTACTTC CASSLQSAPYEQYF
TRBJ2-5 many TRBV20-1 . TGCAGTGCTAGAGTGCGGAAGGACCCTCCGACCCAAGAGACCCAGTACTTC CSARVRKDPPTQETQYF
TRBJ2-6 many TRBV9 . TGTGCCAGCAGCCGCCAGGGTACTGGGGCCAACGTCCTGACTTTC CASSRQGTGANVLTF
TRBJ2-3 many TRBV7-3 . TGTGCCAGCAGCTTAACCCAACGAGCAGATACGCAGTATTTT CASSLTQRADTQYF
TRBJ1-5 . TRBV7-2 . TGTGCCAGCAGCTTATATTGGGGGCCTGATAGCAATCAGCCCCAGCATTTT CASSLYWGPDSNQPQHF
TRBJ1-3 few TRBV6-5 TRBD1 TGTGCCAGCACTCCAGGGGGGGCTTCTGGAAACACCATATATTTT CASTPGGASGNTIYF
TRBJ1-2 . TRBV6-6 . TGTGCCAGCAGACACAGGAAGCACTATGGCTACACCTTC CASRHRKHYGYTF
TRBJ2-3 . TRBV28 TRBD1 TGTGCCAGCAGCAAGACAGGGGCCGGGACAGATACGCAGTATTTT CASSKTGAGTDTQYF
TRBJ1-5 many TRBV7-9 . TGTGCCAGCAGCTTAGACGGGAATCAGCCCCAGCATTTT CASSLDGNQPQHF
TRBJ2-1 many TRBV10-1 TRBD2 TGCGCCAGCAGTGAGTTCTCGGGGGGGCGAGTCAATGAGCAGTTCTTC CASSEFSGGRVNEQFF
TRBJ2-7 many TRBV7-2 . TGTGCCAGCAGCTTAGGAATTAGCGGAACTACCTACGAGCAGTACTTC CASSLGISGTTYEQYF
TRBJ1-4 . TRBV13 . TGTGCCAGCAGCTCTCCGGGACGTGAAAAACTGTTTTTT CASSSPGREKLFF
TRBJ2-7 . TRBV15 TRBD1 TGTGCCACCAGCATAGGACAGGGGGGGATCCCCTACGAGCAGTACTTC CATSIGQGGIPYEQYF
TRBJ2-3 many TRBV2 . TGTGCCATCCTGGGTTCGCAGTATTTT CAILGSQYF
TRBJ2-7 many TRBV12-3/TRBV12-4 TRBD1 TGTGCCAGCAGGACGGGGGACAGGGGTCTGGACGAGCAGTACTTC CASRTGDRGLDEQYF
TRBJ2-6 once TRBV18 . TGTGCCAGCTCAAAGGACGGGGCTGAGGGGAGCTCTGGGGCCAACGTCCTGACTTTC CASSKDGAEGSSGANVLTF
TRBJ2-1 many TRBV6-2/TRBV6-3 . TGTGCCAGCAGGGATTCCTACAATGAGCAGTTCTTC CASRDSYNEQFF
TRBJ1-1 . TRBV9 . TGTGCCAGCAGCGAAGGGACAATGAACACTGAAGCTTTCTTT CASSEGTMNTEAFF
TRBJ1-2 many TRBV2 TRBD1 TGTGCCAGCAGCCTGACAGGGTATAGTGGTGGCTACACCTTC CASSLTGYSGGYTF
TRBJ2-5 many TRBV13 . TGTGCCAGCAGCCCCGAACCCACGACCCAGTACTTC CASSPEPTTQYF
TRBJ2-1 many TRBV7-3 TRBD2 TGTGCCAGCAGCTTAATTAATATGGCCTCCGGGGGGCGAGCGGGAGGGCTAAATGAGCAGTTCTTC CASSLINMASGGRAGGLNEQFF
TRBJ1-6 many TRBV6-2/TRBV6-3 . TGTGCCAGCAGTCGACAGTACTATAATTCACCCCTCCACTTT CASSRQYYNSPLHF
TRBJ2-3 . TRBV7-9 TRBD1 TGTGCCAGCAGCCCGACCGGACAGGGAAGCGCAGATACGCAGTATTTT CASSPTGQGSADTQYF
TRBJ1-4 many TRBV5-1 . TGCGCCAGCAGCACGACCGGGACCTCAAGAGAAAAACTGTTTTTT CASSTTGTSREKLFF
TRBJ2-5 few TRBV3-1 TRBD2 TGTGCCAGCAGCCCAAAAAAGACTAGCGGGAGCTGGGGGGAGACCCAGTACTTC CASSPKKTSGSWGETQYF
TRBJ2-2 many TRBV9 TRBD2 TGTGCCAGCAGCCCCCGTAGCGGGGGGGCGGACACCGGGGAGCTGTTTTTT CASSPRSGGADTGELFF
TRBJ2-3 many TRBV20-1 TRBD2 TGCAGTGCTAGGACTAGCGGGTGGCGGGCACCGCAGTATTTT CSARTSGWRAPQYF
TRBJ2-7 many TRBV9 . TGTGCCAGCAGCGTAATGTGGGGGGGCGACGAGCAGTACTTC CASSVMWGGDEQYF
TRBJ2-2 few TRBV19 . TGTGCCAGTAGTATAGCTCTCACCGGGGAGCTGTTTTTT CASSIALTGELFF
TRBJ1-5 . TRBV20-1 . TGCAGCGCTATCGGGGGGTATAGCAATCCGCCCCAGCATTTT CSAIGGYSNPPQHF
TRBJ2-7 . TRBV9 TRBD2 TGTGCCAGCAGCGACAGCGGGGGGGGCTCCTACGAGCAGTACTTC CASSDSGGGSYEQYF
TRBJ1-2 many TRBV20-1 TRBD1 TGCAGTGCTAGATTGACAGGGGAGTGGTATGGCTACACCTTC CSARLTGEWYGYTF
TRBJ1-2 many TRBV29-1 . TGCAGCGCTCCGGGAACGGACGAAGCGGGCTATGGCTACACCTTC CSAPGTDEAGYGYTF
TRBJ2-5 . TRBV20-1 . TGCAGTGCTAACGACCTGAACACCGGGACCCAGTACTTC CSANDLNTGTQYF
TRBJ2-7 many TRBV4-3 TRBD2 TGCGCCAGCAGCCAAGCCCCGTGGGCGACTAGCGGGAGTAACTACGAGCAGTACTTC CASSQAPWATSGSNYEQYF
TRBJ1-6 many TRBV19 TRBD1 TGTGCCAGTAGTATAGCTGGGACAGGGGTCAATAATTCACCCCTCCACTTT CASSIAGTGVNNSPLHF
TRBJ1-6 many TRBV3-1 . TGTGCCAGCAGGGGAGGGGGATATTCACCCCTCCACTTT CASRGGGYSPLHF
TRBJ2-4 many TRBV20-1 . TGCAGTGCCCAGACAGGACTAGCCAAAAACATTCAGTACTTC CSAQTGLAKNIQYF
TRBJ1-5 many TRBV30 . TGTGCCTGGAGTGATGGGGATAGCAATCAGCCCCAGCATTTT CAWSDGDSNQPQHF
TRBJ2-3 many TRBV5-1 TRBD2 TGCGCCAGCAGCTTTACTAGCGCCGATACGCAGTATTTT CASSFTSADTQYF
TRBJ1-2 many TRBV5-6 . TGTGCCAGCAGCTTGACGGGGGGCGTTGACTATGGCTACACCTTC CASSLTGGVDYGYTF
TRBJ2-7 many TRBV5-6 TRBD1 TGTGCCAGCAGACCCCGGGACAGGGGGCGCGAGCAGTACTTC CASRPRDRGREQYF
TRBJ2-1 many TRBV7-8 . TGTGCCAGCAGCTTAGAGTACAGCGCAACTTACAATGAGCAGTTCTTC CASSLEYSATYNEQFF
TRBJ2-5 many TRBV2 TRBD2 TGTGCCAGCACGCCCAGCGGGATTCAAGAGACCCAGTACTTC CASTPSGIQETQYF
TRBJ1-2 . TRBV9 TRBD1 TGTGCCAGCACCAGAGGACAGGGTTTTAACTATGGCTCCACCTTC CASTRGQGFNYGSTF
TRBJ1-5 . TRBV2 TRBD1 TGTGCCAGCGGTTGGGCAGGGGGAACTGTTGGTCAGCCCCAGCATTTT CASGWAGGTVGQPQHF
TRBJ2-1 many TRBV11-2 . TGTGCCAGCAGCTTAGTCGCGACGCGGGACAATGAGCAGTTCTTC CASSLVATRDNEQFF
TRBJ1-2 many TRBV13 TRBD1 TGTGCCAGCAGCTCCTCCCCCCGGACAGGGGCGGGGTCTAACTATGGCTACACCTTC CASSSSPRTGAGSNYGYTF
TRBJ1-4 many TRBV2 TRBD1 TGTGCCAGCAGTATAGGGGGCATCGGTAATGAAAAACTGTTTTTT CASSIGGIGNEKLFF
TRBJ1-5 . TRBV6-5 . TGTGCCAGCAGTCACCCAAACAGGGCCAGCAATCAGCCCCAGCATTTT CASSHPNRASNQPQHF
TRBJ1-4 many TRBV29-1 . TGCAGCGTTGGGGGACGGTATGAAAAACTGTTTTTT CSVGGRYEKLFF
TRBJ1-2 many TRBV18 . TGTGCCAGCTCACCGGACCCCAGCGGCTACACCTTC CASSPDPSGYTF